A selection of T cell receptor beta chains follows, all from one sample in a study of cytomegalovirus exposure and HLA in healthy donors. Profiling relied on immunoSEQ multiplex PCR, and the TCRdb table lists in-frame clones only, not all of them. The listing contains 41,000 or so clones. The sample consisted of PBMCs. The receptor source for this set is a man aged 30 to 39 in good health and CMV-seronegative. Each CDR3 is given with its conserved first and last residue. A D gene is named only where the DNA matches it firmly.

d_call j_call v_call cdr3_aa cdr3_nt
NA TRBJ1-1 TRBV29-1 CSAGKGGNTEAFF TGCAGCGCTGGAAAAGGGGGGAACACTGAAGCTTTCTTT
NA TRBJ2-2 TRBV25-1 CASTPGNANTGELFF TGTGCCAGCACCCCAGGGAACGCGAACACCGGGGAGCTGTTTTTT
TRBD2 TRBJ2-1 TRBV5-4 CASSLGLAEYNEQFF TGTGCCAGCAGCTTGGGACTAGCGGAATACAATGAGCAGTTCTTC
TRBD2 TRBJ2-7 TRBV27 CASSLSSGGPVHEQYF TGTGCCAGCAGTTTATCGTCGGGGGGGCCGGTTCACGAGCAGTACTTC
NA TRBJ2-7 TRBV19 CASSIEGSGSYEQYF TGTGCCAGTAGTATAGAAGGCTCAGGCAGCTACGAGCAGTACTTC
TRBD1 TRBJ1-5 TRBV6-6 CASSELQGSGQPQHF TGTGCCAGCAGCGAACTACAGGGGAGCGGCCAGCCCCAGCATTTT
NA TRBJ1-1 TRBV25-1 CASSQNGRRVRTEAFF TGTGCCAGCAGCCAAAACGGACGCAGGGTAAGAACTGAAGCTTTCTTT
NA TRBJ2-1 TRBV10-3 CAISDRKTTSSYNEQFF TGTGCCATCAGTGACCGAAAGACTACGAGCTCCTACAATGAGCAGTTCTTC
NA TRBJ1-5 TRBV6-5 CASSYSGQPQHF TGTGCCAGCAGTTACTCGGGCCAGCCCCAGCATTTT
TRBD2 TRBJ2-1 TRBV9 CASEGTSGRSYNEQFF TGTGCCAGCGAGGGGACTAGCGGCCGCTCCTACAATGAGCAGTTCTTC
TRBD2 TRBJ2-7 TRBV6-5 CASSYRAAGSIEQYF TGTGCCAGCAGTTACCGAGCAGCGGGATCGATCGAGCAGTACTTC
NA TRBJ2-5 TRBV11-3 CASSLWGDETQYF TGTGCCAGCAGCCTTTGGGGGGACGAGACCCAGTACTTC
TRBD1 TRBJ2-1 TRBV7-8 CASSGRQGPEQFF TGTGCCAGCAGCGGTCGACAGGGTCCTGAGCAGTTCTTC
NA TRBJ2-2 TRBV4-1 CASSQRPGEIPGELFF TGCGCCAGCAGCCAACGCCCCGGAGAGATCCCCGGGGAGCTGTTTTTT
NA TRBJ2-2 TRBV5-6 CASSYGVTGELFF TGTGCCAGCAGCTACGGGGTCACCGGGGAGCTGTTTTTT
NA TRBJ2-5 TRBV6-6 CASTSGAMRETQYF TGTGCCAGCACCTCAGGGGCCATGAGAGAGACCCAGTACTTC
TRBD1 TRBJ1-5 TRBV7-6 CASSIGTGEYSNQPQHF TGTGCCAGCAGCATAGGGACAGGGGAATATAGCAATCAGCCCCAGCATTTT
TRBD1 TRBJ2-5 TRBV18 CASSTSTGSTETQYF TGTGCCAGCTCAACATCGACAGGGAGTACGGAGACCCAGTACTTC
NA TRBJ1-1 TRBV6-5 CASSYSGGTEAFF TGTGCCAGCAGTTACTCAGGGGGCACTGAAGCTTTCTTT
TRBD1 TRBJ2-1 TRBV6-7 CASSPRGKIYNEQFF TGTGCCAGCAGTCCCAGGGGGAAGATCTACAATGAGCAGTTCTTC
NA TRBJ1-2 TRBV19 CASSIGAGRGYTF TGTGCCAGTAGTATAGGGGCAGGTCGTGGCTACACCTTC
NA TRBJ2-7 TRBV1 CTSSQPGQGAREQYF TGCACCAGCAGCCAGCCGGGACAGGGGGCGCGAGAGCAGTACTTC
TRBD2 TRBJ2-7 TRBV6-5 CASSWARGRESYEQYF TGTGCCAGCAGTTGGGCTCGTGGGAGGGAATCCTACGAGCAGTACTTC
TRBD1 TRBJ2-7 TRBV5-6 CASSLSGTGRGEQYF TGTGCCAGCAGCTTGTCCGGGACAGGGCGAGGGGAGCAGTACTTC
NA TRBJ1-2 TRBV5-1 CASSLSPTENYGYTF TGCGCCAGCAGCTTATCCCCCACAGAGAACTATGGCTACACCTTC
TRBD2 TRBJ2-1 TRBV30 CAWTGTSGHNEQFF TGTGCCTGGACAGGGACTAGCGGGCACAATGAGCAGTTCTTC
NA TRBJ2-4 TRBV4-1 CASSQESLVPGYF TGCGCCAGCAGCCAAGAAAGTTTGGTACCGGGGTACTTC
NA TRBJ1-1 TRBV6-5 CACQPLGDTEAFF TGTGCCTGCCAACCGTTGGGAGACACTGAAGCTTTCTTT
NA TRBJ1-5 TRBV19 CASSIQDNYSNQPQHF TGTGCCAGTAGTATACAGGACAACTATAGCAATCAGCCCCAGCATTTT
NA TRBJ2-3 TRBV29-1 CSDRVNPWDTQYF TGCAGCGACAGGGTTAACCCTTGGGATACGCAGTATTTT
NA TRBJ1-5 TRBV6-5 CASSPGGFGNQPQHF TGTGCCAGCAGTCCTGGAGGATTCGGGAATCAGCCCCAGCATTTT
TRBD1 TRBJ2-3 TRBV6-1 CASSVDRVGDTQYF TGTGCCAGCAGTGTCGACAGGGTGGGAGATACGCAGTATTTT
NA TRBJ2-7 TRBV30 CAWSSPQREQYF TGTGCCTGGAGTTCCCCTCAGAGGGAGCAGTACTTC
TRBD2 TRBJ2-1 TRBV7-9 CASSLGLAGGHNEQFF TGTGCCAGCAGCTTAGGACTAGCGGGAGGTCACAATGAGCAGTTCTTC
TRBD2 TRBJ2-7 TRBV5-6 CASSLWGGRPYEQYF TGTGCCAGCAGCTTGTGGGGAGGGAGGCCCTACGAGCAGTACTTC
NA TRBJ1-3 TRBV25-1 CASSEGGTGNTIYF TGTGCCAGCAGTGAAGGTGGCACTGGAAACACCATATATTTT
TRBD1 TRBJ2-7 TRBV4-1 CASRVSGTGGYEQYF TGCGCCAGCAGGGTTTCCGGGACAGGGGGCTACGAGCAGTACTTC
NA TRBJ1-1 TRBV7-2 CASSLVIMAGREAFF TGTGCCAGCAGCTTAGTTATAATGGCGGGACGCGAAGCTTTCTTT
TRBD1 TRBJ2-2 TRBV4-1 CASSQGTGNTGELFF TGCGCCAGCAGCCAGGGGACAGGGAACACCGGGGAGCTGTTTTTT
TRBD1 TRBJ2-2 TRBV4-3 CASSQAGQGAGELFF TGCGCCAGCAGCCAAGCGGGACAGGGAGCCGGGGAGCTGTTTTTT
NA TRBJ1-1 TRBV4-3 CASSHNLLRGTEAFF TGCGCCAGCAGCCACAACCTACTCCGGGGTACTGAAGCTTTCTTT
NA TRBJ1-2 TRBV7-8 CASSLGHLNYGYTF TGTGCCAGCAGCTTAGGGCACCTGAACTATGGCTACACCTTC
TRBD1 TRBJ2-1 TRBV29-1 CSVGQGVDEQFF TGCAGCGTCGGACAGGGGGTCGATGAGCAGTTCTTC